This entry lists 15 T cell receptor beta chains sequenced from one sample in a study of T-cell memory formation after mild COVID-19 (dated by TCRdb to the early 2020s). The library was prepared using 5' RACE. Sequenced on an Illumina NovaSeq 6000. The raw public data were reprocessed by TCRdb itself: fastp quality trimming at Q25, MiXCR clonotype calling, in-frame beta chains only. Identical CDR3 proteins give one entry, which carries the most common genes and DNA. This sample gives roughly 350,000 distinct CDR3 sequences in total; roughly 13% of them show up just once. 22% of the sample is taken by the ten largest. The sequencing sample was made of PBMCs or a T cell subset sorted from them (not recorded which). These receptors originate from a man younger than 30 who had mild COVID-19 (a few samples of this study predate the infection). The sample titles of this study are shuffled in the database, so cell type and time point are left out; the donor was told from shared clones.

The chain combines TRBV11-2 with TRBJ2-7, with 11 bases lining up with TRBD1. The CDR3 is 15 amino acids. CDR1 and CDR2 from the germline V gene are SGHAT and FQNNGV. The junction had 7 bases not matched to a gene; V was cut back by 5 bases and J by 4 bases. The CDR3 region is CASSPRTGGIYEQYF. The DNA for the CDR3 is TGTGCCAGCAGCCCAAGGACAGGGGGCATATACGAGCAGTACTTC.

The chain recombines TRBV7-9 with TRBJ1-2; D uncertain. The V end was cut by 2 bases, the J end by 4 bases, with 17 bases between. The CDR3 has 16 residues. The germline V gene has CDR1 SEHNR and CDR2 FQNEAQ (reference sequence). The CDR3 sequence is CASSLSRVSGSYGYTF. CDR3 DNA sequence: TGTGCCAGCAGCTTATCCCGTGTCTCAGGCTCCTATGGCTACACCTTC.

This clonotype turned up a few times. This sequence joins TRBV20-1 and TRBJ1-6; possible D gene TRBD1, 5 bases. Germline loops: CDR1 DFQATT, CDR2 SNEGSKA (reference sequence). CDR3 size: 13 residues. The V end was cut by 5 bases, the J end by 9 bases, with 14 bases between. DNA of the CDR3: TGCAGTGCTCGTGGGGCAGGGCTTTCACCCCTCCACTTT. It translates to CSARGAGLSPLHF.

V and J are TRBV20-1 and TRBJ2-7; D uncertain. The CDR3 is 12 amino acids. V shed 3 bases and J shed 3 bases, with 9 bases lying between them. CDR1 and CDR2 (germline): DFQATT, SNEGSKA (reference sequence). The CDR3 bases are TGCAGTGCTAGGTCGACCCGCTACGAGCAGTACTTC. It translates to CSARSTRYEQYF.

This clonotype was counted between two and nine times. The chain combines TRBV6-2 or TRBV6-3 with TRBJ1-2; D remains unclear. This CDR3 has 11 residues. V lost 2 bases and J lost 4, with 2 bases in between. From germline, CDR1 is MNHEY and CDR2 SVGEGT. CDR3: CASSYVYGYTF. The DNA of the CDR3 is TGTGCCAGCAGTTACGTCTATGGCTACACCTTC.

This clonotype was observed a few times. This chain uses TRBV5-1 with TRBJ2-3; TRBD2 matches 10 bases. Germline assignment: CDR1 SGHRS and CDR2 YFSETQ. The V segment lost 0 bases and the J segment 0 bases; nucleotides outside the gene matches: 4. The CDR3 has 17 amino acids. The CDR3 region has the DNA TGCGCCAGCAGCTTGGCCGGGACTAGCGTAAGCACAGATACGCAGTATTTT. Encoded protein: CASSLAGTSVSTDTQYF.

This clonotype has more than one count but fewer than ten. The chain carries TRBV7-9 and TRBJ1-6; D unclear. The CDR3 is 14 residues long. Germline V gives CDR1 SEHNR, CDR2 FQNEAQ (reference sequence). Trimming took off 7 bases at V and 0 bases at J, with 7 bases between the two ends. For the CDR3, the DNA is TGTGCCAGCACCAAAAGCTCCTATAATTCACCCCTCCACTTT. This translates into CASTKSSYNSPLHF.

This CDR3 reads CSARESGLVLDTQYF. The CDR3 nucleotides read TGCAGTGCTAGAGAATCGGGACTAGTTTTAGATACGCAGTATTTT. The chain is built from TRBV20-1 and TRBJ2-3; 8 bases line up with TRBD2. There are 15 residues in the CDR3. Germline trimming cut 0 bases from V and 5 bases from J; bases unmatched to any gene: 7. CDR1 is DFQATT and CDR2 is SNEGSKA in the germline V gene (reference sequence).

The CDR3 protein is CASRWDYLGNEQFF. In nucleotides, the CDR3 is TGTGCCAGCAGATGGGACTACCTGGGTAATGAGCAGTTCTTC. The chain is built from TRBV6-2 or TRBV6-3 and TRBJ2-1, with 7 nucleotides matching TRBD2. Germline CDR1 is MNHEY and CDR2 is SVGEGT. Losses at the gene ends were 6 bases for V and 7 bases for J; bases not matched to a gene: 9. This CDR3 region has 14 residues.

The V and J genes are TRBV6-1 and TRBJ2-3; 7 bases are a match to TRBD2. With V trimmed by 2 bases and J by 0 bases, 8 bases remained unmatched. This CDR3 is 17 amino acids long. Germline V gives CDR1 MNHNS, CDR2 SASEGT. The CDR3 sequence is CASSEWASGASTDTQYF. CDR3 in DNA: TGTGCCAGCAGTGAATGGGCAAGCGGGGCTAGCACAGATACGCAGTATTTT.

The genes are TRBV27 and TRBJ2-5; 8 bases map to TRBD1. The germline V gene has CDR1 MNHEY and CDR2 SMNVEV (reference sequence). CDR3 length: 16 amino acids. The V segment lost 6 bases and the J segment 0 bases; nucleotides outside the gene matches: 9. The CDR3 loop is CASRPYWGQDQETQYF. The CDR3 DNA sequence: TGTGCCAGCAGACCATATTGGGGACAGGACCAAGAGACCCAGTACTTC.

This clonotype was counted many times. The genes are TRBV4-1 and TRBJ1-2, with D possibly matching TRBD1 (5 bases). This CDR3 is built from 13 residues. V shed 3 bases and J shed 1 base, with 6 bases lying between them. Germline V CDR1 and CDR2: MGHRA, YSYEKL. The CDR3 bases are TGCGCCAGCAGCCAGAGGGGTAACTATGGCTACACCTTC. Translation gives CASSQRGNYGYTF.

A few counts support this clonotype. The rearrangement links TRBV11-1 to TRBJ2-1; no reliable D call. Germline CDR1 and CDR2: SGHAT and FQDESV (reference sequence). V was cut by 6 bases and J by 0 bases, with 15 bases left in between. This CDR3 region has 16 residues. The chain's CDR3 is CASSQASESSYNEQFF. As DNA, the CDR3 is TGTGCCAGCAGTCAAGCCTCAGAGAGCTCCTACAATGAGCAGTTCTTC.

The J gene is TRBJ1-1, the V gene TRBV18; D gene uncertain. Between the trimmed V and J ends, which lost 5 bases and 7 bases, there was a span of 17 bases. Germline CDR1 KGHSH, CDR2 LQKENI. The CDR3 length is 14 residues. The CDR3 loop is CASSTSDGSREAFF. CDR3 coding DNA: TGTGCCAGCTCAACCTCGGACGGTTCCCGTGAAGCTTTCTTT.

The genes are TRBV29-1 and TRBJ2-7; 7 nucleotides align to TRBD2. Germline V gene sequence: CDR1 SQVTM, CDR2 ANQGSEA. This CDR3 region has 14 residues. The junction had 7 bases not matched to a gene; V was cut back by 3 bases and J by 2 bases. The CDR3 here is CSVEAGVPPYEQYF. CDR3 DNA: TGCAGCGTTGAGGCGGGGGTGCCTCCCTACGAGCAGTACTTC.